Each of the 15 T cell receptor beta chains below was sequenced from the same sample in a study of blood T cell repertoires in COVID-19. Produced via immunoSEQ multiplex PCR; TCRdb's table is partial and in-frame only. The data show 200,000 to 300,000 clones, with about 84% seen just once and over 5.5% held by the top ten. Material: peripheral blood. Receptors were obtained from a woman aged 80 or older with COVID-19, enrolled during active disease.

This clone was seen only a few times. This chain's CDR3 is CASSQGAGGGQPQHF. The CDR3 nucleotides read TGTGCCAGCAGCCAAGGTGCAGGGGGCGGTCAGCCCCAGCATTTT. The chain has TRBV3-1 (or the pseudogene TRBV3-2) and TRBJ1-5; 8 bases are shared with TRBD1. The CDR3 has 15 residues. In germline, CDR1 is LGHDT, CDR2 YNNKEL (reference sequence). Trimming at V came to 1 base and at J to 6 bases, leaving 5 bases not matched to a gene.

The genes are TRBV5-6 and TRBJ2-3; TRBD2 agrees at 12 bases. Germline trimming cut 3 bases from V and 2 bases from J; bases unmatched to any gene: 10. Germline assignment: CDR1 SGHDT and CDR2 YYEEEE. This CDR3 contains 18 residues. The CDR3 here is CASSSGETSGGPTDTQYF. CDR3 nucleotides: TGTGCCAGCAGCTCTGGTGAGACTAGCGGGGGCCCCACAGATACGCAGTATTTT.

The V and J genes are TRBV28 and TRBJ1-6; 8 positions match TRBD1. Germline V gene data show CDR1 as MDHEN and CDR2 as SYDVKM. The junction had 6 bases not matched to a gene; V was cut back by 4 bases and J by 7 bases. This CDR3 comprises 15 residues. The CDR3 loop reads CASSSPGGWNSPLHF. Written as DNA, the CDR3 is TGTGCCAGCAGTTCACCAGGGGGCTGGAATTCACCCCTCCACTTT.

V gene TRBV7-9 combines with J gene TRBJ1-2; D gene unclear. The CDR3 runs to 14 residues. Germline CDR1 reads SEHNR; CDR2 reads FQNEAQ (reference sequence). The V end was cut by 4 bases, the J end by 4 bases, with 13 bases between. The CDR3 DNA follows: TGTGCCAGCAGCTCCCAGGCTGAGACCTATGGCTACACCTTC. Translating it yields CASSSQAETYGYTF.

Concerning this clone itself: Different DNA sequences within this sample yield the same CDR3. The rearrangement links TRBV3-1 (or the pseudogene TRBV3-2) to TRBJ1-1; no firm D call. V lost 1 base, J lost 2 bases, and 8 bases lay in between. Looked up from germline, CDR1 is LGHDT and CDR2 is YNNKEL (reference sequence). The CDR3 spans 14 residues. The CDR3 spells CASSQGAGNTEAFF. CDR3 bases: TGTGCCAGCAGCCAAGGCGCGGGAAACACTGAAGCTTTCTTT.

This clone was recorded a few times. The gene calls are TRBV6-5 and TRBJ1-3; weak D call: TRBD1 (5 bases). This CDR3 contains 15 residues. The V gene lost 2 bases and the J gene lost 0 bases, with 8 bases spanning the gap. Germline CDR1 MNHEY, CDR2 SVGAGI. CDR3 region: CASSYRGSSGNTIYF. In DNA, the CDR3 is TGTGCCAGCAGTTACAGGGGCTCCTCTGGAAACACCATATATTTT.

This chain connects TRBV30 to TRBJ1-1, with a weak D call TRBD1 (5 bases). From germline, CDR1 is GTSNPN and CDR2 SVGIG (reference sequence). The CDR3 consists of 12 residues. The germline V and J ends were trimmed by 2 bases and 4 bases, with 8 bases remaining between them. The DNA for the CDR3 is TGTGCCTGGAGTAGGGGAAGCACTGAAGCTTTCTTT. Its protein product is CAWSRGSTEAFF.

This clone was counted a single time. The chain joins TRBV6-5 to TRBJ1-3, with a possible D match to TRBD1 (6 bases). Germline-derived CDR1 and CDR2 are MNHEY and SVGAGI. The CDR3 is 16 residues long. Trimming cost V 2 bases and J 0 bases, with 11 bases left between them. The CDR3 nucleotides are TGTGCCAGCAGTTACGGGGGCCAGGGCTCTGGAAACACCATATATTTT. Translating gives CASSYGGQGSGNTIYF.

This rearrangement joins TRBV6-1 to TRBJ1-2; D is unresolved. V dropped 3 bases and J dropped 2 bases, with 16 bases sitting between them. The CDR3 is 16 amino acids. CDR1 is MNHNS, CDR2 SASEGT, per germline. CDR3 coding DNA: TGTGCCAGCAGTGAGGGCCTGGCAGGCTCGAACTATGGCTACACCTTC. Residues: CASSEGLAGSNYGYTF.

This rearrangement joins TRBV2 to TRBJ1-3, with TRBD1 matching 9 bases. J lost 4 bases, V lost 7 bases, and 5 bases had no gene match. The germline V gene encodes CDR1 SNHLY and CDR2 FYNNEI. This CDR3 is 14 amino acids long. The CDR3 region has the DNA TGTGCCAGCACGGGACAGGGTCTCGGAAACACCATATATTTT. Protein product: CASTGQGLGNTIYF.

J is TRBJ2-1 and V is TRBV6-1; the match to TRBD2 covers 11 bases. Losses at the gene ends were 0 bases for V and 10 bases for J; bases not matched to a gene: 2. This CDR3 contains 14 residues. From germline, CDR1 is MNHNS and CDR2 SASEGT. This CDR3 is CASSEAGTSGEQFF. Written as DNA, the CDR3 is TGTGCCAGCAGTGAAGCGGGGACTAGCGGCGAGCAGTTCTTC.

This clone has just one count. Here the CDR3 DNA reads TGTGCCATCAGCGCCGGGACAGGGTCTGGTGAGCAGTTCTTC. The encoded protein is CAISAGTGSGEQFF. V and J are TRBV10-3 and TRBJ2-1, with 9 bases lining up with TRBD1. The CDR3 spans 14 residues. Germline CDR1 ENHRY, CDR2 SYGVKD. V lost 6 bases, J lost 9 bases, and 9 bases stayed unmatched.

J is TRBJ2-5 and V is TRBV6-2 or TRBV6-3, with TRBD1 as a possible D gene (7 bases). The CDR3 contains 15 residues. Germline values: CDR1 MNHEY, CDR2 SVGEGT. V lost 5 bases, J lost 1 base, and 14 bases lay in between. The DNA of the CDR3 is TGTGCCAGCAGTCGCGCAGGGGGGCGCCAAGAGACCCAGTACTTC. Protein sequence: CASSRAGGRQETQYF.

The CDR3 loop reads CASSPQGPTNSPLHF. The CDR3, as DNA: TGTGCCAGCAGCCCGCAGGGCCCTACGAATTCACCCCTCCACTTT. The rearrangement joins TRBV2 to TRBJ1-6; D possibly corresponds to TRBD1 (5 bases). V was clipped by 6 bases and J by 7 bases, with 16 bases between them. The CDR3 has 15 residues. CDR1 is SNHLY, CDR2 FYNNEI, per germline.

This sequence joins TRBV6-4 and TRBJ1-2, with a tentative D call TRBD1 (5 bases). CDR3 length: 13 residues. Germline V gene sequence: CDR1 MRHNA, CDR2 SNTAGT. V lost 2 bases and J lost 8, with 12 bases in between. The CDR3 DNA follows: TGTGCCAGCAGTGACCAGGGACTGGGGGGCTACACCTTC. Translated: CASSDQGLGGYTF.